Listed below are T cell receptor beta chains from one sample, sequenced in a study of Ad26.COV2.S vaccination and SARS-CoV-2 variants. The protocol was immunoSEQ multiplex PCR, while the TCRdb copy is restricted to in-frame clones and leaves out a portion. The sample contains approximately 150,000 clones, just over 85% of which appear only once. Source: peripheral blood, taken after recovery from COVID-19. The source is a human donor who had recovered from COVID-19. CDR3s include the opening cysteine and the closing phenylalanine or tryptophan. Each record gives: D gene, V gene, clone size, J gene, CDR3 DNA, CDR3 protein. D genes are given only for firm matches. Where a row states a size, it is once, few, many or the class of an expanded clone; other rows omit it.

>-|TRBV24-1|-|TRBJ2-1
TGTGCCACCAGTGAGTCGTGGACCTCGATTCAAGAGCAGTTCTTC
CATSESWTSIQEQFF
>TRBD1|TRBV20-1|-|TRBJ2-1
TGCAGTGCTGGTGGACAGGCGAGCTACAATGAGCAGTTCTTC
CSAGGQASYNEQFF
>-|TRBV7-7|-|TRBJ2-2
TGTGCTAGCAAGCGGACGAACACCGGGGAGCTGTTTTTT
CASKRTNTGELFF
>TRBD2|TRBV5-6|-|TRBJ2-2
TGTGCCAGCAGCGCTACTCGACTAGCGGGGGGCCGGGGCGGGGAGCTGTTTTTT
CASSATRLAGGRGGELFF
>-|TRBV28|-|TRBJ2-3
TGTGCCAGCAGCCCCAGACTAGGGTTTACGCAGTATTTT
CASSPRLGFTQYF
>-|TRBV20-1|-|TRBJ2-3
TGCAGTGCTACGAGAGGGGATACGCAGTATTTT
CSATRGDTQYF
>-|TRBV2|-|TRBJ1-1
TGTGCCAGCAGTGAAGGCCAGGCGAAGGCTGAAGCTTTCTTT
CASSEGQAKAEAFF
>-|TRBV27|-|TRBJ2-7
TGTGCCAGCAGTTTCGGCACGGCCTACGAGCAGTACTTC
CASSFGTAYEQYF
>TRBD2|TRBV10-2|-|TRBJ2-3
TGCGCCAGCAGTAGGACTAGCGGGGTGACAGATACGCAGTATTTT
CASSRTSGVTDTQYF
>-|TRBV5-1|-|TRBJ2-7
TGCGCCAGCAGCTTAGATTCGTGGGGCTACGAGCAGTACTTC
CASSLDSWGYEQYF
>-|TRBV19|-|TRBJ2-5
TGTGCCAGTAGTATAGCGGGGGGCCTCCAAGAGACCCAGTACTTC
CASSIAGGLQETQYF
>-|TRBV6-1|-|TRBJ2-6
TGTGCCAGCAGTGAATTAAGTAGGGTTGGGGCCAACGTCCTGACTTTC
CASSELSRVGANVLTF
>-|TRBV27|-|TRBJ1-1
TGTGCCAGCAGCCTCGGCGCTGAAGCTTTCTTT
CASSLGAEAFF
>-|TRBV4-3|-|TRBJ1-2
TGCGCCAGCAGCCTTACACAGGGTCTCTATGGCTACACCTTC
CASSLTQGLYGYTF
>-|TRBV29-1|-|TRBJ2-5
TGCAGCGTCCCACAAGAGACCCAGTACTTC
CSVPQETQYF
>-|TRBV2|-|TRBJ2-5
TGTGCCAGCAAACAGGCGGGGTCCCAAGAGACCCAGTACTTC
CASKQAGSQETQYF
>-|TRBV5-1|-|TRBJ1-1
TGCGCCAGCAGCTTGACGGGGGGGACTGAAGCTTTCTTT
CASSLTGGTEAFF
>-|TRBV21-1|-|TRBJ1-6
TGTGCCAGCCGCTCCGGGTCGACCAATTCACCCCTCCACTTT
CASRSGSTNSPLHF
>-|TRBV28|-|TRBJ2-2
TGTGCCAGCAGCCGACATTGGGACGGGGAGCTGTTTTTT
CASSRHWDGELFF
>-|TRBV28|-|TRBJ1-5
TGTGCCAGCGAAAACAGAATGGGGGCGGGCAATCAGCCCCAGCATTTT
CASENRMGAGNQPQHF
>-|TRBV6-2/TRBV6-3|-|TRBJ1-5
TGTGCCAGCAGTTACTTTATGGGAAATCAGCCCCAGCATTTT
CASSYFMGNQPQHF
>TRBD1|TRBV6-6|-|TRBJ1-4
TGTGCCAGCAGTCCGGGACAGGGGGGAGAAAAACTGTTTTTT
CASSPGQGGEKLFF
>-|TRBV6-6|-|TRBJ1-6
TGTGCCAGCAGTTACGCTCGGGACATGGCTTCACCCCTCCACTTT
CASSYARDMASPLHF
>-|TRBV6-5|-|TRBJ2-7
TGTGCCAGCAGTTTCCCGGGGCAGGAGACATACGAGCAGTACTTC
CASSFPGQETYEQYF
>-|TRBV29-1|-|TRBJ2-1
TGCAGCGTTGGGGGTGATTCGGAGGGAAGCTCCTACAATGAGCAGTTCTTC
CSVGGDSEGSSYNEQFF
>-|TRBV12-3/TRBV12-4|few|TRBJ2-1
TGTGCCAGCAGTTTCGTAGGGTATGAGCAGTTCTTC
CASSFVGYEQFF
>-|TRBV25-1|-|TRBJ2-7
TGTGCCAGCAGTTCCCTGTGGGTGGCGCACGAGCAGTACTTC
CASSSLWVAHEQYF
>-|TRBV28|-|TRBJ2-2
TGTGCCAGCAGTTTACCCCGACTGGGCACCGGGGAGCTGTTTTTT
CASSLPRLGTGELFF
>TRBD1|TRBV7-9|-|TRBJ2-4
TGTGCCAGCAGCTTAGGGACAGGGGTTATAAACATTCAGTACTTC
CASSLGTGVINIQYF
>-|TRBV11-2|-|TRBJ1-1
TGTGCCAGCAGCAGGGACGCCGGGAGCACTGAAGCTTTCTTT
CASSRDAGSTEAFF
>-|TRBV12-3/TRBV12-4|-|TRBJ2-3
TGTGCCAGCAGTTTTGGCACAGATACGCAGTATTTT
CASSFGTDTQYF
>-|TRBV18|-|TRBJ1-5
TGTGCCAGCTCACTTCGGACAAATAATCAGCCCCAGCATTTT
CASSLRTNNQPQHF
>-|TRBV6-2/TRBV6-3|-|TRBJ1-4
TGTGCCAGCAGTTACTCGATCGGGGCGGGGGAAAAACTGTTTTTT
CASSYSIGAGEKLFF
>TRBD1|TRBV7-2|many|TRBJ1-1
TGTGCCAGCAGCCCTGGGACAGCGAACACTGAAGCTTTCTTT
CASSPGTANTEAFF
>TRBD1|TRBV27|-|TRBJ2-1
TGTGCCAGCAGTCTGGGACAGGTCCCCTCCAATGAGCAGTTCTTC
CASSLGQVPSNEQFF
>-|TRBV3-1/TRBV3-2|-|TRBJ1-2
TGTGCCAGCAGCCAACGGCCGGGGCAGGACTATGGCTACACCTTC
CASSQRPGQDYGYTF